These T cell receptor beta chains were read from a single sample in a study of T cell responses to AZD1222 COVID-19 vaccine. Data came from immunoSEQ multiplex PCR; TCRdb stores just in-frame clones and leaves some out. The profile covers approximately 140,000 clones, with approximately 92% appearing a single time and around 1.1% taken by the ten largest. The sample in question was peripheral blood, obtained 28 days after the second AZD1222 dose. The receptors originated from an adult who received the AZD1222 COVID-19 vaccine. The CDR3 runs from the conserved cysteine through the conserved F or W. A D gene is named only where the DNA matches it firmly. Clone size is not always given. Where it is, it says once, few, many or a class for expanded clones.

length	D	V	J	size	CDR3	DNA
13	.	TRBV28	TRBJ2-7	.	CASKASDSYEQYF	TGTGCCAGCAAGGCTAGCGACTCCTACGAGCAGTACTTC
15	TRBD2	TRBV9	TRBJ2-7	.	CASSGGLATSYEQYF	TGTGCCAGCAGCGGCGGACTAGCGACCTCCTACGAGCAGTACTTC
15	TRBD1	TRBV5-6	TRBJ2-7	.	CASSRDRVSSYEQYF	TGTGCCAGCAGCCGAGACAGGGTCAGCTCCTACGAGCAGTACTTC
13	TRBD2	TRBV7-2	TRBJ2-2	.	CASSAGGARELFF	TGTGCCAGCAGCGCGGGGGGGGCCAGGGAGCTGTTTTTT
16	.	TRBV7-8	TRBJ2-3	.	CASSLRDWSSTDTQYF	TGTGCCAGCAGCTTAAGGGACTGGTCTAGCACAGATACGCAGTATTTT
14	TRBD1	TRBV6-5	TRBJ2-1	once	CASSRPGQGFEQFF	TGTGCCAGCAGTCGACCGGGACAGGGATTTGAGCAGTTCTTC
14	.	TRBV6-2/TRBV6-3	TRBJ2-5	.	CASSYLTDQETQYF	TGTGCCAGCAGTTATTTGACAGACCAAGAGACCCAGTACTTC
13	.	TRBV18	TRBJ1-1	.	CASSPQGATEAFF	TGTGCCAGCTCGCCACAGGGAGCCACTGAAGCTTTCTTT
15	TRBD2	TRBV7-2	TRBJ2-3	.	CASSPSGRVGDTQYF	TGTGCCAGCAGCCCTAGCGGTCGAGTGGGAGATACGCAGTATTTT
16	.	TRBV6-6	TRBJ2-2	.	CASSYLWDAGTGELFF	TGTGCCAGCAGTTATCTGTGGGACGCGGGCACCGGGGAGCTGTTTTTT
16	TRBD1	TRBV11-2	TRBJ1-4	.	CASTAARGTGREKLFF	TGTGCCAGCACCGCAGCCCGAGGGACAGGGCGGGAAAAACTGTTTTTT
14	.	TRBV20-1	TRBJ1-5	.	CSASKQGGNQPQHF	TGCAGTGCTAGTAAACAGGGAGGGAATCAGCCCCAGCATTTT
14	TRBD2	TRBV5-6	TRBJ2-7	.	CASSLLLAGYEQYF	TGTGCCAGCAGCTTGTTACTAGCGGGGTACGAGCAGTACTTC
15	TRBD1	TRBV6-4	TRBJ1-4	.	CASRPTGATNEKLFF	TGTGCCAGCAGACCGACAGGGGCGACTAATGAAAAACTGTTTTTT
12	.	TRBV7-8	TRBJ1-1	.	CASSPGPTEAFF	TGTGCCAGCAGCCCTGGGCCTACTGAAGCTTTCTTT
14	TRBD2	TRBV10-3	TRBJ2-3	once	CAISEREVGDTQYF	TGTGCCATCAGTGAACGGGAGGTTGGAGATACGCAGTATTTT
15	TRBD2	TRBV9	TRBJ2-1	.	CASSPSVAGRNEQFF	TGTGCCAGCAGCCCCTCGGTAGCGGGACGAAATGAGCAGTTCTTC
15	.	TRBV6-2/TRBV6-3	TRBJ2-3	.	CASSTWGARGDTQYF	TGTGCCAGCAGTACCTGGGGGGCCCGGGGAGATACGCAGTATTTT
13	.	TRBV27	TRBJ1-2	.	CASSYEGGYGYTF	TGTGCCAGCAGTTATGAGGGAGGCTATGGCTACACCTTC
16	TRBD1	TRBV5-1	TRBJ1-2	.	CASSLVTQGAEDGYTF	TGCGCCAGCAGCTTGGTTACACAGGGGGCAGAGGATGGCTACACCTTC
15	.	TRBV24-1	TRBJ2-3	.	CATSDFRGQADTQYF	TGTGCCACCAGTGATTTCAGGGGTCAGGCAGATACGCAGTATTTT
16	.	TRBV4-3	TRBJ1-6	.	CASSQEATVNNSPLHF	TGCGCCAGCAGCCAAGAGGCGACTGTTAATAATTCACCCCTCCACTTT
14	.	TRBV19	TRBJ1-5	few	CASSIGQDNQPQHF	TGTGCCAGTAGTATAGGACAGGACAATCAGCCCCAGCATTTT
15	TRBD2	TRBV11-3	TRBJ2-5	once	CASSLGLAGGETQYF	TGTGCCAGCAGCTTAGGGCTAGCGGGGGGCGAGACCCAGTACTTC
16	.	TRBV15	TRBJ2-1	.	CATSRVISGTDNEQFF	TGTGCCACCAGCAGAGTGATTAGCGGGACAGACAATGAGCAGTTCTTC
14	TRBD1	TRBV3-1/TRBV3-2	TRBJ2-7	.	CASSQDGTAYEQYF	TGTGCCAGCAGCCAAGACGGGACAGCCTACGAGCAGTACTTC
15	TRBD1	TRBV7-2	TRBJ1-3	.	CASSLGTGWGNTIYF	TGTGCCAGCAGCTTAGGGACAGGGTGGGGAAACACCATATATTTT
15	.	TRBV5-1	TRBJ1-1	.	CASSLAAGVNTEAFF	TGCGCCAGCAGCTTGGCCGCAGGGGTTAACACTGAAGCTTTCTTT
15	TRBD1	TRBV7-2	TRBJ2-7	.	CASSPGQGGSDEQYF	TGTGCCAGCAGCCCAGGACAGGGGGGTTCGGACGAGCAGTACTTC
13	.	TRBV12-3/TRBV12-4	TRBJ1-6	.	CASNPSRDSPLHF	TGTGCCAGCAACCCTTCCCGCGATTCACCCCTCCACTTT
15	.	TRBV7-9	TRBJ2-3	.	CASRVDKWAEDTQYF	TGTGCCAGCAGGGTTGACAAATGGGCGGAAGATACGCAGTATTTT
15	TRBD1	TRBV11-3	TRBJ2-2	few	CASSPGQGASGELFF	TGTGCCAGCAGCCCAGGACAGGGGGCGTCCGGGGAGCTGTTTTTT
15	.	TRBV29-1	TRBJ2-6	.	CSVTGLGSGANVLTF	TGCAGCGTCACGGGACTCGGCTCTGGGGCCAACGTCCTGACTTTC
13	.	TRBV6-2/TRBV6-3	TRBJ1-1	.	CASSYSGGTEAFF	TGTGCCAGCAGTTACTCGGGTGGCACTGAAGCTTTCTTT
17	.	TRBV21-1	TRBJ2-2	.	CASSKEGRRDYTGELFF	TGTGCCAGCAGCAAAGAGGGAAGGCGGGATTACACCGGGGAGCTGTTTTTT
15	TRBD1	TRBV24-1	TRBJ2-2	.	CATGEGQGYTGELFF	TGTGCGACCGGTGAAGGACAGGGATACACCGGGGAGCTATTTTTT
15	TRBD1	TRBV11-2	TRBJ1-5	.	CASSSTGNSNQPQHF	TGTGCCAGCAGCTCGACAGGGAACAGCAATCAGCCCCAGCATTTT
12	TRBD1	TRBV6-5	TRBJ2-7	few	CASSLTGREQYF	TGTGCCAGCAGTTTGACAGGGCGGGAGCAGTACTTC
14	.	TRBV7-8	TRBJ1-1	.	CASSLATGSTEAFF	TGTGCCAGCAGCTTAGCTACGGGGAGCACTGAAGCTTTCTTT
16	.	TRBV7-2	TRBJ2-5	.	CASSFGGLPEKETQYF	TGTGCCAGCAGCTTCGGGGGGCTACCAGAAAAAGAGACCCAGTACTTC
14	.	TRBV18	TRBJ2-3	.	CASSQEQLTDTQYF	TGTGCCAGCTCTCAGGAGCAGTTGACAGATACGCAGTATTTT
15	TRBD2	TRBV19	TRBJ2-7	.	CASSILLAGTYEQYF	TGTGCCAGTAGTATCCTACTAGCGGGAACCTACGAGCAGTACTTC
15	.	TRBV18	TRBJ1-4	.	CASSPLPSRGEKLFF	TGTGCCAGCTCACCACTCCCGTCCAGGGGTGAAAAACTGTTTTTT
15	TRBD1	TRBV6-2/TRBV6-3	TRBJ1-1	once	CASSTTGTPNTEAFF	TGTGCCAGCAGTACGACAGGGACACCGAACACTGAAGCTTTCTTT
13	.	TRBV14	TRBJ1-5	.	CASSHQGAQPQHF	TGTGCCAGCAGCCACCAGGGTGCTCAGCCCCAGCATTTT
14	.	TRBV10-3	TRBJ1-1	.	CAIRDGQKNTEAFF	TGTGCCATCAGGGATGGACAGAAAAACACTGAAGCTTTCTTT
13	.	TRBV5-6	TRBJ1-6	.	CASSSNGVPPLHF	TGTGCCAGCAGCTCCAATGGGGTCCCCCCCCTCCACTTT
20	TRBD1	TRBV4-3	TRBJ1-4	.	CASSQQIAGGAGSTNEKLFF	TGCGCCAGCAGCCAACAAATCGCAGGGGGCGCTGGATCAACTAATGAAAAACTGTTTTTT